This T cell receptor (beta chain) was profiled in a study of CD8 T cells in ankylosing spondylitis. Study outcomes and limitations: What appeared characteristic of ankylosing spondylitis blood was a TCR beta motif of several highly homologous variants. From matched ankylosing spondylitis synovial fluid, disease-linked clones were reportedly recovered at significantly enriched levels. Prior work had noted some motif variants in reactive arthritis blood and synovial fluid.

Making the TCR beta libraries involved quantitative 5'-RACE with molecular barcodes. Each CDR3 protein is one row after TCRdb ran MiXCR on the 5' RACE reads. The repertoire has roughly 230,000 distinct CDR3 sequences, 7% to 10% of them found once; the top ten carry roughly 5%. V lost 3 bases and J lost 5, with 13 bases in between. The CDR3 covers 15 residues. This clonotype has ten or more counts. Its cognate antigen is unknown. This TCR derives from a female donor with ankylosing spondylitis or in good health (not recorded which). The rearrangement joins TRBV12-3 or TRBV12-4 to TRBJ2-2; D might be TRBD1 (5 bases). The sequencing sample was made of blood, either unsorted or a sorted T cell fraction (not recorded which). The CDR3: CASSFVGVRTGELFF. The CDR3 nucleotides are TGTGCCAGCAGTTTCGTAGGGGTGCGGACCGGGGAGCTGTTTTTT.